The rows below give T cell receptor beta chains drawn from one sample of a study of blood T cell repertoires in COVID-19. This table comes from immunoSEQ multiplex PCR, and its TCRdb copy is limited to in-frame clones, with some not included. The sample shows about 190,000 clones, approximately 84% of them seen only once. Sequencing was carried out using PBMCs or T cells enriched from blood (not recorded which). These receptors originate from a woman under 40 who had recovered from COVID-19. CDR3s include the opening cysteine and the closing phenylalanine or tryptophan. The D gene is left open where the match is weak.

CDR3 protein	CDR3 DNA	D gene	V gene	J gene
CASSDRGSNQPQHF	TGTGCCAGCAGCGACAGGGGCAGCAATCAGCCCCAGCATTTT	-	TRBV21-1	TRBJ1-5
CASSPQGSPYEQYF	TGCGCCAGCAGCCCCCAGGGTTCCCCCTACGAGCAGTACTTC	-	TRBV5-1	TRBJ2-7
CASSLDYPTNNYGYTF	TGTGCCAGCAGCTTAGACTACCCTACTAATAACTATGGCTACACCTTC	-	TRBV7-2	TRBJ1-2
CASSAPAGGRNKADTQYF	TGCGCCAGCTCAGCCCCAGCGGGGGGGCGTAATAAAGCAGATACGCAGTATTTT	TRBD2	TRBV5-1	TRBJ2-3
CASSLAQGQGTDTQYF	TGTGCCAGCAGCTTGGCGCAGGGACAGGGCACAGATACGCAGTATTTT	TRBD1	TRBV5-5	TRBJ2-3
CARSLGWTGARLNTEAFF	TGTGCCAGAAGCTTGGGGTGGACAGGGGCCCGACTGAACACTGAAGCTTTCTTT	TRBD1	TRBV5-3	TRBJ1-1
CSVEGGPANTEAFF	TGCAGCGTTGAAGGAGGGCCAGCGAACACTGAAGCTTTCTTT	-	TRBV29-1	TRBJ1-1
CASSLYETYEQYF	TGCGCCAGCAGCTTGTACGAGACCTACGAGCAGTACTTC	-	TRBV5-1	TRBJ2-7
CASSPSIGSYEQYF	TGTGCCAGCTCACCATCAATTGGTAGCTACGAGCAGTACTTC	-	TRBV18	TRBJ2-7
CASSIQGAEAFF	TGCGCCAGCAGCATCCAGGGGGCTGAAGCTTTCTTT	TRBD1	TRBV5-1	TRBJ1-1
CASSLDGSGGYTGELFF	TGCGCCAGCAGCTTGGATGGTAGCGGGGGATACACCGGGGAGCTGTTTTTT	TRBD2	TRBV5-1	TRBJ2-2
CASTGAAANYGYTF	TGTGCCAGTACGGGAGCCGCAGCTAACTATGGCTACACCTTC	-	TRBV19	TRBJ1-2
CASSQEALAGRRETQYF	TGTGCCAGCAGCCAAGAGGCACTAGCGGGTCGGAGGGAGACCCAGTACTTC	TRBD2	TRBV4-2	TRBJ2-5
CASSLTPSGEQYF	TGTGCCAGCAGCCTCACCCCGTCCGGCGAGCAGTACTTC	-	TRBV5-6	TRBJ2-7
CASSGRLAASYNEQFF	TGTGCCAGCAGCGGCCGACTAGCTGCATCCTACAATGAGCAGTTCTTC	TRBD2	TRBV7-3	TRBJ2-1